This TCR beta chain was captured by sequencing in a study of blood T cell repertoires in COVID-19. Study-wide context: Spain, Italy and the United States supplied samples that represented acute and convalescent COVID-19. T cells, B-cell-depleted T cells, or PBMCs provided the cDNA or gDNA that served as material.

Remarks on this clone: Relative to the germline gene, one junction end is altered; a read error may explain this.

Per the study methods: Reference gene primer amplification in the assay estimated nucleated cell counts. Sequencing was performed with immunoSEQ multiplex PCR; in TCRdb, only in-frame clones are kept and a portion is missing. That table is the source of V, J and clone size, and D and trimming were worked out from the DNA. The sample has roughly 190,000 clones, approximately 83% seen once. CDR1 is SSHAT and CDR2 is FNYEAQ in the germline V gene (reference sequence). The CDR3 runs 16 residues. The sequence was obtained from a human donor with acute or convalescent COVID-19. The donor label of this sample is uncertain. The chain is built from TRBV7-7 and TRBJ2-2; tentatively, D is TRBD2 (6 bases). The sample consisted of peripheral blood. This CDR3 is CASSPMAGTNPGELFF. The CDR3 nucleotides read TGTGCTAGCAGCCCGATGGCGGGGACGAACCCCGGGGAGCTGTTTTTT.